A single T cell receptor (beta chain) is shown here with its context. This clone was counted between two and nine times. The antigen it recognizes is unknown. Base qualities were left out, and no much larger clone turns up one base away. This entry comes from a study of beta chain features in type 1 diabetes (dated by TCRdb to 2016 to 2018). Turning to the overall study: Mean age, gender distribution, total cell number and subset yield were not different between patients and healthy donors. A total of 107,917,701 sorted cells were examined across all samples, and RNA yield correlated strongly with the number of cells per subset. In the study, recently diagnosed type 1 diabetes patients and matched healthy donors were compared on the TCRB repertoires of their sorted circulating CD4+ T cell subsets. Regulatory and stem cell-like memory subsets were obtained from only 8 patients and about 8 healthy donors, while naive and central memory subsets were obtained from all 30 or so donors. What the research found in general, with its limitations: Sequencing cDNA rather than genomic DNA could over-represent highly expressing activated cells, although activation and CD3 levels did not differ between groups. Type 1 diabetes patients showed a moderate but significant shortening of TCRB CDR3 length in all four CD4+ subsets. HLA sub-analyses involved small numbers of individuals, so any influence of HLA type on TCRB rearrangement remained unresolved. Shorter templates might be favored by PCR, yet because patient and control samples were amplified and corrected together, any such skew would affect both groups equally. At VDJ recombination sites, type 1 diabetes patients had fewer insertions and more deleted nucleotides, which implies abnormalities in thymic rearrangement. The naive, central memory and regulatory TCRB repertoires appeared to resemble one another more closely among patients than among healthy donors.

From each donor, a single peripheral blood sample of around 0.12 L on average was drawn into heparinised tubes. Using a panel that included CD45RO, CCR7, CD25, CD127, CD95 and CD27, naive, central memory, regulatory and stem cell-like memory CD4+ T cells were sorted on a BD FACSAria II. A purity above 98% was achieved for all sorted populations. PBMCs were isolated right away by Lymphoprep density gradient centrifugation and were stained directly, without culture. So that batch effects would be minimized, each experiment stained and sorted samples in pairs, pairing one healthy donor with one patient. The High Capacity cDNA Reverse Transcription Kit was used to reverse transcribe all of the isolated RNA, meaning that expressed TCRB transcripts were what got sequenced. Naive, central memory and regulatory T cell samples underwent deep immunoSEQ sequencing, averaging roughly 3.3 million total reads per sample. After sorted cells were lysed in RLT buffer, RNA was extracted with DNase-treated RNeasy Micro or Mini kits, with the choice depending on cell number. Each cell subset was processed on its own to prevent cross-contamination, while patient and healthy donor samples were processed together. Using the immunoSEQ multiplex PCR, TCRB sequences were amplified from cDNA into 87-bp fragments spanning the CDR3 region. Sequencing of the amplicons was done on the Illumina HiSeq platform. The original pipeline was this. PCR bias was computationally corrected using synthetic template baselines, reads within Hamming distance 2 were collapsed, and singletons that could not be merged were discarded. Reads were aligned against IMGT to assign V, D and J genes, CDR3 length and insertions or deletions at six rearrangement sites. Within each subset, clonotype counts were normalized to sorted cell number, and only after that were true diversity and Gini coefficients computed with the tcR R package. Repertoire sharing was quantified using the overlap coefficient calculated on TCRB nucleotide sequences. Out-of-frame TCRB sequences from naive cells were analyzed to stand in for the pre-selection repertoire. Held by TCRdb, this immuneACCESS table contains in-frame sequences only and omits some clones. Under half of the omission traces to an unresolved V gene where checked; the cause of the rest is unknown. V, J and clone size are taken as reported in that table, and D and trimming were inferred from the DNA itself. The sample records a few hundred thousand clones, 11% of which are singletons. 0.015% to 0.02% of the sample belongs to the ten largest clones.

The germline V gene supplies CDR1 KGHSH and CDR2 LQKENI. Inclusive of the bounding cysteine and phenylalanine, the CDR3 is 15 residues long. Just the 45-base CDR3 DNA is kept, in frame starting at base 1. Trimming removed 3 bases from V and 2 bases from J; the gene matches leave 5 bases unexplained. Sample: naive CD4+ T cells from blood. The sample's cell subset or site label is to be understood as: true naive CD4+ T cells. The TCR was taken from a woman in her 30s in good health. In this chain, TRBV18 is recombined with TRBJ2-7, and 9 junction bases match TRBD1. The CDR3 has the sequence CASSPQQGAAYEQYF. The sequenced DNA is TGTGCCAGCTCACCGCAACAGGGGGCGGCCTACGAGCAGTACTTC.